A single sample gave rise to the 32 T cell receptor beta chains below, sequenced in a study of spatial heterogeneity in lung cancer. The sample's time point: sample taken at primary tumor resection. These TCRs' antigens remain unknown. One entry per CDR3 protein results from TCRdb running MiXCR on the 5' RACE reads. The repertoire holds several thousand distinct CDR3 sequences, with roughly 12% as singletons. Broader study findings: The number of expanded tumor alpha and beta chains correlated with mutation number.

Specimen: lung tumor tissue, collected at surgery. Receptors originate from a male donor with early-stage non-small cell lung cancer.

This clonotype was detected ten times or more. This beta chain is an unintended read in a library built for alpha chains; its size means little. This chain joins TRBV7-8 and TRBJ2-3; the D call may be TRBD1 or TRBD2 (5 bases each). This CDR3 region has 14 residues. V was clipped by 0 bases and J by 1 base, with 5 bases between them. Germline-derived CDR1 and CDR2 are SGHVS and FQNEAQ. This CDR3 is CASSLAGGTDTQYF. The CDR3 region has the DNA TGTGCCAGCAGCTTAGCGGGGGGCACAGATACGCAGTATTTT.

This clonotype appeared many times. The size of this beta chain means little, since it is a stray read in a library made for alpha chains. This chain connects TRBV4-1 to TRBJ2-1; 7 bases are shared with TRBD2. The germline gives CDR1 MGHRA, CDR2 YSYEKL. CDR3 length equals 13 residues. Losses at the gene ends were 1 base for V and 9 bases for J; bases not matched to a gene: 3. Written as DNA, the CDR3 is TGCGCCAGCAGCCAAGTACCGGGGGGTGAGCAGTTCTTC. Translated, it gives CASSQVPGGEQFF.

By frequency in the sample, this clonotype is medium-sized. The size of this beta chain means little, since it is a stray read in a library made for alpha chains. The chain has TRBV20-1 and TRBJ2-4; 13 bases align to TRBD2. Germline trimming cut 6 bases from V and 5 bases from J; bases unmatched to any gene: 4. In germline, CDR1 is DFQATT, CDR2 SNEGSKA (reference sequence). This CDR3 has 14 amino acids. The CDR3 nucleotides are TGCAGTGCCCAACTAGCGGGAGGGGAAAACATTCAGTACTTC. Its protein is CSAQLAGGENIQYF.

In its sample, this clonotype is medium-sized (0.01 to 0.1%). The size of this beta chain means little, since it is a stray read in a library made for alpha chains. The chain uses TRBV2 and TRBJ2-6; TRBD1 is a possible D gene (6 bases). CDR3 length equals 18 residues. Germline CDR1 SNHLY, CDR2 FYNNEI. V was shortened by 2 bases and J by 4 bases, with 18 bases between the two germline ends. CDR3 loop: CASSEQRQVLSGANVLTF. CDR3 nucleotide sequence: TGTGCCAGCAGTGAACAGCGACAGGTACTCAGCGGGGCCAACGTCCTGACTTTC. The full variable domain, with the rest looked up from reference TRBV2 and TRBJ2-6, is EPEVTQTPSHQVTQMGQEVILRCVPISNHLYFYWYRQILGQKVEFLVSFYNNEISEKSEIFDDQFSVERPDGSNFTLKIRSTKLEDSAMYFCASSEQRQVLSGANVLTFGAGSRLTVL.

Within the sample, this clonotype is medium-sized. This beta chain turned up in a library designed for alpha chains; as an off-target read, its abundance says little. This chain joins TRBV12-3 or TRBV12-4 and TRBJ2-5; D is undetermined. Trimming pared 1 base from V and 1 base from J, leaving 7 bases between. CDR3 size: 14 residues. The CDR3 region is CASSLGGSQETQYF. CDR3 nucleotides: TGTGCCAGCAGTTTAGGCGGAAGCCAAGAGACCCAGTACTTC.

A remark on this clonotype: The library was designed around alpha chains, so this beta chain is a stray read whose abundance carries little weight. The CDR3 bases are TGTGCCAGCAGGAGGGGCTCTAGCACAGATACGCAGTATTTT. It specifies CASRRGSSTDTQYF. The gene calls are TRBV12-3 or TRBV12-4 and TRBJ2-3, with D perhaps TRBD1 or TRBD2 (5 bases each). CDR3 length equals 14 residues. The V gene lost 6 bases and the J gene lost 0 bases, with 10 bases spanning the gap.

This clonotype was found many times. Found in a library prepared for alpha chains, this beta chain is an off-target read, and its abundance has little meaning. The chain recombines TRBV4-3 with TRBJ2-1; 9 bases agree with TRBD2. Unmatched junction bases numbered 9, after V lost 1 base and J lost 8 bases. The length of the CDR3 is 16 residues. CDR1 is LGHNA, CDR2 YSLEER, per germline. CDR3 DNA sequence: TGCGCCAGCAGCCAAGTTAGCGGGGGAAGGGAGGATGAGCAGTTCTTC. Translating gives CASSQVSGGREDEQFF.

This clonotype was seen repeatedly, ten times or more. This beta chain is a stray sequence in a library constructed for alpha chains; its clone size is not meaningful. This chain connects TRBV7-3 to TRBJ2-3; D remains ambiguous. From germline, CDR1 is SGHTA and CDR2 FQGTGA. V was shortened by 5 bases and J by 6 bases, with 12 bases between the two germline ends. This CDR3 has 13 residues. The CDR3 coding sequence is TGTGCCAGCAGCGCAAACCCAAGGGATACGCAGTATTTT. Protein sequence: CASSANPRDTQYF.

This clonotype counts as medium-sized. This beta chain appears as a stray read in a library generated for alpha chains; its size is not informative. The rearrangement links TRBV7-8 to TRBJ1-1; no firm D call. The V gene's germline CDR1 is SGHVS and CDR2 FQNEAQ. Trimming pared 0 bases from V and 4 bases from J, leaving 12 bases between. This CDR3 spans 15 amino acids. CDR3 amino acids: CASSLALISGTEAFF. The CDR3 nucleotides are TGTGCCAGCAGCTTAGCGCTAATATCGGGCACTGAAGCTTTCTTT.

On this clonotype: For a library built for alpha chains, this beta chain is a stray read; little rests on its size. This chain links TRBV12-3 or TRBV12-4 with TRBJ1-2, with D perhaps matching TRBD1 (6 bases). The CDR3 extends over 13 amino acids. V was cut by 3 bases and J by 6 bases, with 11 bases left in between. In nucleotides, the CDR3 is TGTGCCAGCAGTTTTCGGGGGGCTGATGGCTACACCTTC. Amino acid sequence: CASSFRGADGYTF.

This clonotype was seen repeatedly, ten times or more. The library was prepared for alpha chains; this beta chain is a stray read, so its frequency means little. This chain links TRBV6-2 or TRBV6-3 with TRBJ2-3; D is unresolved. Trimming removed 6 bases at V and 3 bases at J, with 13 bases between. The CDR3 contains 14 residues. The germline gives CDR1 MNHEY, CDR2 SVGEGT. CDR3 region: CASSHSKRTDTQYF. The CDR3 bases are TGTGCCAGCAGCCATTCAAAACGGACAGATACGCAGTATTTT.

At least ten counts were recorded for this clonotype. This beta chain was picked up by a library intended for alpha chains and is off target, so its count carries little meaning. The chain joins TRBV2 to TRBJ2-7; the D gene is possibly TRBD2 (6 bases). The CDR3 covers 15 residues. CDR1 is SNHLY and CDR2 is FYNNEI in the germline V gene. Between the trimmed V and J ends, which lost 1 base and 3 bases, there was a span of 13 bases. The CDR3 is CASSEGAGRYYEQYF. In DNA, the CDR3 is TGTGCCAGCAGTGAAGGAGCGGGTCGATACTACGAGCAGTACTTC. Together with reference TRBV2 and TRBJ2-7, the CDR3 gives the full variable domain: EPEVTQTPSHQVTQMGQEVILRCVPISNHLYFYWYRQILGQKVEFLVSFYNNEISEKSEIFDDQFSVERPDGSNFTLKIRSTKLEDSAMYFCASSEGAGRYYEQYFGPGTRLTVT.

This clonotype was seen ten or more times. Since the library was made to target alpha chains, this beta chain is a stray read and its abundance is not meaningful. The gene calls are TRBV6-2 or TRBV6-3 and TRBJ2-1; TRBD2 agrees at 7 bases. Germline-derived CDR1 and CDR2 are MNHEY and SVGEGT. Germline trimming cut 0 bases from V and 6 bases from J; bases unmatched to any gene: 2. The CDR3 extends over 14 amino acids. DNA for the CDR3: TGTGCCAGCAGTTACTCCACTAGCGCCAATGAGCAGTTCTTC. Its translation is CASSYSTSANEQFF.

This clonotype was counted ten times or more. Because this beta chain is a stray read in a library intended to capture alpha chains, its abundance should not be given much weight. The V gene is TRBV2, the J gene TRBJ2-1; D gene ambiguous. Germline assignment: CDR1 SNHLY and CDR2 FYNNEI. Trimming shortened V by 4 bases and J by 5 bases, and 9 bases separated the two germline ends. The CDR3 has 13 amino acids. The CDR3 reads CASSVGLNNEQFF. As DNA, the CDR3 is TGTGCCAGCAGTGTAGGGCTAAACAATGAGCAGTTCTTC.

Within the sample, this clonotype is medium-sized. This beta chain represents an off-target read in a library built for alpha chains; its size is of limited meaning. The chain uses TRBV9 and TRBJ2-3; D gene uncertain. Per germline, CDR1 SGDLS and CDR2 YYNGEE. Trimming removed 0 bases from V and 6 bases from J, with 8 bases in between. The CDR3 is made up of 13 amino acids. Here the CDR3 reads CASSVVHSDTQYF. The CDR3 DNA reads TGTGCCAGCAGCGTAGTGCATTCTGATACGCAGTATTTT.

By sample fraction, this clonotype is medium-sized. As an off-target read in a library built for alpha chains, this beta chain has a frequency of little significance. CDR3 sequence: CASSRGGAFDEQFF. As DNA, the CDR3 is TGTGCCAGCAGTCGCGGGGGGGCCTTTGATGAGCAGTTCTTC. The genes are TRBV6-2 or TRBV6-3 and TRBJ2-1, with 9 bases that match TRBD2. The V segment lost 5 bases and the J segment 8 bases; nucleotides outside the gene matches: 7. Germline V gene sequence: CDR1 MNHEY, CDR2 SVGEGT. The CDR3 extends over 14 amino acids.

This clonotype has ten or more counts. For a library built for alpha chains, this beta chain is a stray read; little rests on its size. This chain joins TRBV7-2 and TRBJ2-3; the D gene is possibly TRBD2 (6 bases). The CDR3 sequence is 14 residues long. The V gene lost 2 bases and the J gene lost 4 bases, with 10 bases spanning the gap. Germline V CDR1 and CDR2: SGHTA, FQGNSA. The CDR3 DNA follows: TGTGCCAGCAGCTTAATCGGGGAGGCAGATACGCAGTATTTT. It specifies CASSLIGEADTQYF.

This clonotype is labeled as medium-sized. The library was built for alpha chains, so this beta chain is an off-target read and its size means little. The CDR3 here is CSVEGRDSGPNTGELFF. DNA of the CDR3: TGCAGCGTTGAAGGCCGGGACTCCGGACCCAACACCGGGGAGCTGTTTTTT. The chain joins TRBV29-1 to TRBJ2-2, with D possibly being TRBD2 (6 bases). Germline lookup yields CDR1 SQVTM and CDR2 ANQGSEA. The CDR3 length is 17 residues. Trimming left V 1 base short and J 2 bases short, with 17 bases between.

This clonotype was observed at least ten times. This beta chain came through as a stray read in a library set up for alpha chains, and its size says little. V is TRBV7-2 and J is TRBJ2-5, with 9 bases fitting TRBD1. V shed 5 bases and J 5 bases; nucleotides not matched to a gene: 3. CDR1 and CDR2 from the germline V gene are SGHTA and FQGNSA. The CDR3 has 13 amino acids. The CDR3 spells CASSRDRGETQYF. The DNA for the CDR3 is TGTGCCAGCAGCCGTGACAGGGGGGAGACCCAGTACTTC.

There are many counts of this clonotype. A library made for alpha chains picked up this beta chain off target, so its size means little. This rearrangement joins TRBV20-1 to TRBJ2-3; D perhaps matches TRBD1 (5 bases). The V end lost 4 bases, the J end lost 1 base, and 15 bases lay between the germline ends. The CDR3 is made up of 15 amino acids. Germline CDR1 DFQATT, CDR2 SNEGSKA (reference sequence). Here the CDR3 DNA reads TGCAGTGCTACCTCACAGGCACGGGGCACAGATACGCAGTATTTT. Residues: CSATSQARGTDTQYF.

At least ten counts were recorded for this clonotype. This beta chain is an unintended read in a library built for alpha chains; its size means little. This rearrangement joins TRBV28 to TRBJ1-1; D remains unclear. V dropped 6 bases and J dropped 10 bases, with 15 bases sitting between them. Germline V lookup: CDR1 MDHEN, CDR2 SYDVKM. The CDR3 contains 12 residues. The chain's CDR3 is CASSRGVRGAFF. The CDR3 DNA reads as TGTGCCAGCAGCCGGGGTGTGCGTGGAGCTTTCTTT.

This clonotype appeared many times. Within a library made for alpha chains, this beta chain is off target, and its count is uninformative. The chain joins TRBV4-1 to TRBJ2-1; D call uncertain. Deletions cut 0 bases from V and 4 bases from J, with 13 bases between. This CDR3 region has 16 residues. The germline V gene encodes CDR1 MGHRA and CDR2 YSYEKL. The CDR3 DNA reads TGCGCCAGCAGCCAAGATTGGCCAGCTGGATACAATGAGCAGTTCTTC. Encoded protein: CASSQDWPAGYNEQFF.

Concerning this clonotype itself: This beta chain was picked up by a library intended for alpha chains and is off target, so its count carries little meaning. The V gene is TRBV25-1, the J gene TRBJ2-7; 8 nucleotides align to TRBD1. Trimming at V came to 4 bases and at J to 0 bases, leaving 8 bases not matched to a gene. CDR1 is MGHDK and CDR2 is SYGVNS in the germline V gene. This CDR3 region has 16 residues. The CDR3 nucleotides read TGTGCCAGCAGTGGGCGAAGACAGGGGAGCTCCTACGAGCAGTACTTC. Translated, it gives CASSGRRQGSSYEQYF.

At least ten counts were recorded for this clonotype. This beta chain appears as a stray read in a library generated for alpha chains; its size is not informative. This rearrangement joins TRBV7-8 to TRBJ2-3; the D gene is possibly TRBD2 (5 bases). Germline V gene lookup returns CDR1 SGHVS and CDR2 FQNEAQ. The CDR3 is made up of 14 amino acids. V was cut by 2 bases and J by 5 bases, with 11 bases left in between. The CDR3 spells CASSLPSWEDTQYF. The CDR3 nucleotides read TGTGCCAGCAGCTTACCTAGCTGGGAAGATACGCAGTATTTT.

This clonotype appeared many times. As an off-target read in a library built for alpha chains, this beta chain has a frequency of little significance. J is TRBJ1-2 and V is TRBV5-1; tentative D call: TRBD1 (5 bases). The V end lost 3 bases, the J end lost 6 bases, and 9 bases lay between the germline ends. CDR3 size: 12 residues. The V gene's germline CDR1 is SGHRS and CDR2 YFSETQ. The CDR3 DNA reads as TGCGCCAGCAGCTCCGGGACGAATGGCTACACCTTC. Its translation is CASSSGTNGYTF.

This clonotype was recorded a few times. Little can be read into the size of this beta chain, an off-target read in a library designed for alpha chains. The chain employs TRBV4-3 and TRBJ2-7; weak D call: TRBD1 (6 bases). This CDR3 has 17 residues. V was trimmed by 2 bases and J by 0 bases, leaving 17 bases between them. Germline lookup yields CDR1 LGHNA and CDR2 YSLEER. The DNA for the CDR3 is TGCGCCAGCAGCCAAACAATAACGGACAGAAGCTCCTACGAGCAGTACTTC. It is translated as CASSQTITDRSSYEQYF.

In this sample, this clonotype is large (0.1 to 1%). This beta chain lies outside the target of a library built for alpha chains; its clone size means little. V usage is TRBV28 and J usage is TRBJ2-7; the match to TRBD2 covers 11 bases. CDR3 size: 13 residues. Trimming at V came to 2 bases and at J to 6 bases, leaving 0 bases not matched to a gene. Germline assignment: CDR1 MDHEN and CDR2 SYDVKM. The CDR3 sequence is CASSLGTSGEQYF. The CDR3, as DNA: TGTGCCAGCAGTTTAGGGACTAGCGGCGAGCAGTACTTC.

This clonotype is judged medium-sized. Because the library targeted alpha chains, this beta chain is an off-target read whose size means little. The chain joins TRBV9 to TRBJ1-3; D remains ambiguous. The CDR3 contains 15 residues. Between the trimmed V and J ends, which lost 2 bases and 3 bases, there was a span of 12 bases. Looked up from germline, CDR1 is SGDLS and CDR2 is YYNGEE. The CDR3 DNA reads TGTGCCAGCAGCGTCGGATTGGGAGGTGGAAACACCATATATTTT. This gives the protein CASSVGLGGGNTIYF.

This clonotype was recorded at least ten times. Since the library was made to target alpha chains, this beta chain is a stray read and its abundance is not meaningful. V and J are TRBV29-1 and TRBJ2-7, with D possibly being TRBD1 or TRBD2 (5 bases each). Trimming stripped 4 bases from V and 5 bases from J, with 12 bases between. The CDR3 loop spans 12 amino acids. The germline V gene has CDR1 SQVTM and CDR2 ANQGSEA. CDR3 sequence (DNA): TGCAGCGTTGGTTCCGGGGCCAACGAGCAGTACTTC. Translation: CSVGSGANEQYF.

In this sample, this clonotype is large. Within a library made for alpha chains, this beta chain is off target, and its count is uninformative. The V and J genes are TRBV28 and TRBJ1-2; D not certain. Germline CDR1 and CDR2: MDHEN and SYDVKM. V lost 6 bases, J lost 4 bases, and 15 bases lay in between. The CDR3 loop spans 14 amino acids. This chain's CDR3 is CASREERRTYGYTF. CDR3 bases: TGTGCCAGCAGGGAGGAACGGCGGACCTATGGCTACACCTTC.

Many counts were recorded for this clonotype. The size of this beta chain means little, since it is a stray read in a library made for alpha chains. The rearrangement links TRBV6-6 to TRBJ2-7; 8 bases fit TRBD2. The ends lost 7 bases at V and 0 bases at J; junction bases unmatched: 5. Germline-derived CDR1 and CDR2 are MNHNY and SVGAGI (reference sequence). The CDR3 consists of 14 residues. CDR3 region: CASKISGASYEQYF. CDR3 nucleotide sequence: TGTGCCAGCAAAATTAGCGGGGCCTCCTACGAGCAGTACTTC.

Notes on this clonotype: This beta chain came through as a stray read in a library set up for alpha chains, and its size says little. CDR3: CASNRDRARGYTF. The CDR3, as DNA: TGTGCCAGCAACCGAGACAGGGCTAGAGGCTACACCTTC. This chain connects TRBV6-1 to TRBJ1-2; 7 nucleotides match TRBD1. The V gene's germline CDR1 is MNHNS and CDR2 SASEGT. The length of the CDR3 is 13 residues. V shed 7 bases, J shed 8 bases, and the junction held 10 bases outside the gene matches.